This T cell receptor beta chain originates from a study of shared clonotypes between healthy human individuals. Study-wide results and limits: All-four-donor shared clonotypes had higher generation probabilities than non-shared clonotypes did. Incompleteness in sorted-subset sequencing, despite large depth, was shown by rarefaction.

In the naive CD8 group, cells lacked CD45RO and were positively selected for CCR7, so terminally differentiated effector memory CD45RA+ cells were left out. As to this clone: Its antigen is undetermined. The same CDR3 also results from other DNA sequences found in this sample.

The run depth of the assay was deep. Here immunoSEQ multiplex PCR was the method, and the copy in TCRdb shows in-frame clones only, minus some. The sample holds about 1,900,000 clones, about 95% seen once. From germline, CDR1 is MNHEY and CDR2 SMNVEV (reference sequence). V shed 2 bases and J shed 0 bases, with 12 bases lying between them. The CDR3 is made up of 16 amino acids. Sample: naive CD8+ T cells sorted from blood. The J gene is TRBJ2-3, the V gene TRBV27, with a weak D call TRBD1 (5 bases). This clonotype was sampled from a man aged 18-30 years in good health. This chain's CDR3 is CASSLLGVSSTDTQYF. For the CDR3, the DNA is TGTGCCAGCAGTTTACTAGGGGTATCTAGCACAGATACGCAGTATTTT.